Listed below are T cell receptor beta chains from one sample, sequenced in a study of T cell responses to AZD1222 COVID-19 vaccine. Sequencing used immunoSEQ multiplex PCR; TCRdb keeps in-frame clones, though not all of them. The profile shows around 260,000 clones, 80% to 95% of them singletons. The sequencing here drew on peripheral blood, taken on day 0 of AZD1222 vaccination. The receptors were sampled from an adult in good health. The CDR3 runs from the conserved cysteine through the conserved F or W. A D gene is named only where the DNA matches it firmly. Clone size, where shown, is once, few, many, or a class for clones that have expanded.

v_gene	abundance	d_gene	len	j_gene	CDR3aa	CDR3nt
TRBV28	-	-	12	TRBJ1-6	CASSDWASSLHF	TGTGCCAGCAGCGATTGGGCTTCTAGCCTCCACTTT
TRBV9	few	-	14	TRBJ2-7	CASSVAEGFYEQYF	TGTGCCAGCAGCGTAGCGGAGGGGTTCTACGAGCAGTACTTC
TRBV10-3	-	-	13	TRBJ1-2	CAISEEGTYGYTF	TGTGCCATTTCCGAGGAGGGGACCTATGGCTACACCTTC
TRBV20-1	-	-	11	TRBJ1-2	CSARAPWGYTF	TGCAGTGCTAGGGCCCCTTGGGGCTACACCTTC
TRBV11-2	-	-	15	TRBJ2-2	CASSLGAPNTGELFF	TGTGCCAGCAGCTTAGGGGCCCCTAACACCGGGGAGCTGTTTTTT
TRBV10-3	once	TRBD2	16	TRBJ2-3	CAISDRVLATTDTQYF	TGTGCCATCAGTGACCGTGTACTAGCGACTACAGATACGCAGTATTTT
TRBV2	-	-	13	TRBJ1-1	CASSRQAVTEAFF	TGTGCCAGCAGTAGGCAGGCAGTCACTGAAGCTTTCTTT
TRBV7-2	-	-	15	TRBJ1-2	CASSPRAQRGYGYTF	TGTGCCAGCAGCCCACGGGCCCAGCGGGGCTATGGCTACACCTTC
TRBV12-5	-	-	14	TRBJ2-5	CASGTGLPGETQYF	TGTGCTAGTGGTACCGGACTGCCCGGAGAGACCCAGTACTTC
TRBV19	-	TRBD1	15	TRBJ1-5	CATSTGGYSNQPQHF	TGTGCCACCTCGACAGGGGGGTATAGCAATCAGCCCCAGCATTTT
TRBV7-9	-	-	15	TRBJ1-2	CASTHTRGSNYGYTF	TGTGCCAGCACCCATACCCGGGGGTCTAACTATGGCTACACCTTC
TRBV7-9	-	TRBD1	15	TRBJ1-4	CASSFPGQGNEKLFF	TGTGCCAGCAGCTTCCCGGGACAGGGGAATGAAAAACTGTTTTTT
TRBV29-1	-	-	13	TRBJ1-2	CSVMGGDNYGYTF	TGCAGCGTCATGGGGGGGGATAACTATGGCTACACCTTC
TRBV5-1	-	TRBD1	15	TRBJ2-5	CASSDPGQLQETQYF	TGCGCCAGCAGCGATCCGGGACAGCTACAAGAGACCCAGTACTTC
TRBV28	few	-	12	TRBJ1-2	CASTGPNYGYTF	TGTGCCAGCACAGGGCCTAACTATGGCTACACCTTC
TRBV2	-	-	14	TRBJ2-7	CASSLKGNGVEQYF	TGTGCCAGCAGCCTTAAGGGTAACGGGGTGGAGCAGTACTTC
TRBV9	-	TRBD1	16	TRBJ1-1	CASSVESGGSNTEAFF	TGTGCCAGCAGCGTAGAGTCAGGGGGCAGTAACACTGAAGCTTTCTTT
TRBV4-1	-	-	15	TRBJ2-7	CASRGLARGDYEQYF	TGCGCCAGCAGGGGGTTAGCAAGGGGCGACTACGAGCAGTACTTC
TRBV5-1	-	-	16	TRBJ1-3	CASSLDRPSTGNTIYF	TGCGCCAGCAGCTTGGATCGCCCCTCGACCGGAAACACCATATATTTT
TRBV18	-	-	15	TRBJ1-2	CASSPQADRVDGYTF	TGTGCCAGCTCACCACAGGCCGACCGTGTCGATGGCTACACCTTC
TRBV7-9	-	-	13	TRBJ1-1	CASSLDQNTEAFF	TGTGCCAGCAGCTTAGATCAGAACACTGAAGCTTTCTTT
TRBV18	-	-	12	TRBJ1-2	CASSPDRGGYTF	TGTGCCAGCTCACCCGATCGAGGTGGCTACACCTTC
TRBV6-5	-	TRBD1	13	TRBJ1-5	CASSNRGNQPQHF	TGTGCCAGCAGTAACAGGGGGAATCAGCCCCAGCATTTT